This is a list of T cell receptor beta chains from one sample in a study of molecular identifiers for immune sequencing clone quantification. TCRdb fed the PCR reads into MiXCR, producing one record per CDR3 protein. This table has under 650,000 distinct CDR3 sequences, approximately 20% appearing once. What was sequenced was naive CD8+ T cells from blood, with Jurkat cell RNA spiked in. Source of these receptors: a human donor in good health. Some libraries in this study had Jurkat cell RNA spiked in. CDR3s include the opening cysteine and the closing phenylalanine or tryptophan. D genes are given only for firm matches. Clone size appears in some rows only: once, few, many, or a class for an expanded clone.

>TRBV27|.|.|TRBJ2-3
CASSRHYTDTQYF
TGTGCCAGCAGCCGTCACTACACAGATACGCAGTATTTT
>TRBV12-3/TRBV12-4|many|.|TRBJ2-2
CASSQTTANTGELFF
TGTGCCAGCAGCCAAACAACCGCGAACACCGGGGAGCTGTTTTTT
>TRBV2|many|.|TRBJ2-1
CASNRDSGYNEQFF
TGTGCCAGCAACCGGGACAGCGGGTACAATGAGCAGTTCTTC
>TRBV7-6|many|TRBD2|TRBJ2-1
CASSFYVKQGLAEANNEQFF
TGTGCCAGCAGCTTTTACGTGAAACAGGGACTAGCGGAGGCAAACAATGAGCAGTTCTTC
>TRBV4-1|few|.|TRBJ2-5
CASSQGFQQETQYF
TGCGCCAGCAGCCAAGGGTTCCAACAAGAGACCCAGTACTTC
>TRBV24-1|many|.|TRBJ2-3
CATSDLGLTDTQYF
TGTGCCACCAGTGATTTGGGACTCACAGATACGCAGTATTTT
>TRBV30|.|.|TRBJ1-1
CAWSWGGTEAFF
TGTGCCTGGAGCTGGGGGGGGACTGAAGCTTTCTTT
>TRBV5-5|many|TRBD1|TRBJ2-5
CASSLEGQTGGETQYF
TGTGCCAGCAGCCTGGAGGGACAAACAGGGGGGGAGACCCAGTACTTC
>TRBV20-1|few|.|TRBJ1-1
CSASRLNTEAFF
TGCAGTGCTAGCCGTTTGAACACTGAAGCTTTCTTT
>TRBV20-1|many|TRBD1|TRBJ2-7
CSAPPGQGIGEQYF
TGCAGTGCGCCGCCGGGACAGGGTATTGGCGAGCAGTACTTC
>TRBV5-1|.|.|TRBJ2-3
CASSLARTAEVYSNQPQYF
TGCGCCAGCAGCTTGGCCCGGACGGCAGAGGTGTATAGCAATCAGCCCCAGTATTTT
>TRBV6-2/TRBV6-3|many|.|TRBJ2-7
CASRPNSGVEQYF
TGTGCCAGCAGACCCAATTCAGGGGTTGAGCAGTACTTC
>TRBV2|few|.|TRBJ1-3
CASSSLQVGSGNTIYF
TGTGCCAGCAGTTCCCTACAGGTGGGGTCGGGAAACACCATATATTTT
>TRBV10-3|many|TRBD2|TRBJ2-7
CAISDRLAGGYEQYF
TGTGCCATCAGTGATCGACTAGCGGGCGGCTACGAGCAGTACTTC
>TRBV7-9|.|TRBD1|TRBJ1-4
CASSYGTDEKLVF
TGTGCCAGCAGTTATGGGACAGATGAAAAACTGGTTTTT
>TRBV6-2/TRBV6-3|.|.|TRBJ2-1
CASTPASYNEQFF
TGTGCCAGCACCCCCGCCAGCTATAATGAGCAGTTCTTC
>TRBV20-1|many|.|TRBJ1-5
CSAVRREDEYNQPQHF
TGCAGTGCCGTACGGCGGGAAGATGAATACAATCAGCCCCAGCATTTT
>TRBV27|few|.|TRBJ2-1
CASSSGQSNNEQFF
TGTGCCAGCAGTTCCGGACAGAGTAACAATGAGCAGTTCTTC
>TRBV20-1|many|.|TRBJ2-3
CSAGDGDSSTDTQYF
TGCAGTGCCGGGGACGGAGATTCTAGCACAGATACGCAGTATTTT
>TRBV6-2/TRBV6-3|few|.|TRBJ1-5
CASTPGSLSLSNQPQHF
TGTGCCAGCACCCCGGGCAGTTTAAGCCTTAGCAATCAGCCCCAGCATTTT
>TRBV9|many|.|TRBJ1-5
CASSSGGQNNQPQHF
TGTGCCAGCAGCTCCGGGGGGCAAAACAATCAGCCCCAGCATTTT
>TRBV2|many|TRBD2|TRBJ2-3
CASERELTYSSTDTQYF
TGTGCCAGCGAGCGGGAGCTGACTTATTCTAGCACAGATACGCAGTATTTT
>TRBV30|.|TRBD1|TRBJ1-3
CAGGTVSSGNTIYF
TGTGCCGGCGGGACAGTCAGCTCTGGAAACACCATATATTTT
>TRBV12-3/TRBV12-4|.|.|TRBJ2-5
CASSKSRVAADQQYF
TGTGCCAGCAGCAAATCACGCGTAGCGGCAGACCAGCAGTACTTC
>TRBV7-9|.|.|TRBJ2-3
CASSLWQGSDTDTQYF
TGTGCCAGCAGCTTATGGCAGGGTTCCGACACAGATACGCAGTATTTT
>TRBV6-5|many|.|TRBJ2-2
CASSLPGRIQAGELFF
TGTGCCAGCAGCCTCCCAGGGAGAATCCAGGCCGGGGAGCTGTTTTTT
>TRBV5-5|many|TRBD1|TRBJ1-2
CASSATQGQYGYTF
TGTGCCAGCAGTGCCACACAGGGACAGTATGGCTACACCTTC
>TRBV5-1|many|.|TRBJ2-7
CASSTDIYEQYF
TGCGCCAGCAGCACGGACATTTACGAGCAGTACTTC
>TRBV15|many|.|TRBJ1-1
CATSRDRYGARNTEAFF
TGTGCCACCAGCAGAGATCGGTATGGGGCAAGGAACACTGAAGCTTTCTTT